Below are 29 T cell receptor beta chains sequenced from a single sample in a study of OX40 agonist ivuxolimab in advanced cancers. Some clones are missing from TCRdb's copy, which holds only in-frame ones; the method was immunoSEQ multiplex PCR. This table holds tens of thousands of clones, around 94% found once. The sequenced sample was CD4+ or CD8+ T cells sorted from blood, obtained in a trial of the OX40 agonist ivuxolimab. These receptors were taken from an adult with an advanced solid tumor such as melanoma, head and neck, liver or kidney cancer.

This chain connects TRBV19 to TRBJ1-1; D is unresolved. CDR1 LNHDA and CDR2 SQIVND come from the germline V gene (reference sequence). Trimming pared 1 base from V and 3 bases from J, leaving 9 bases between. The CDR3 sequence is 14 residues long. The CDR3, as DNA: TGTGCCAGTAGTATAGGTGGACTCCACACTGAAGCTTTCTTT. Translated: CASSIGGLHTEAFF.

The chain combines TRBV6-5 with TRBJ2-7; no firm D call. Germline CDR1 and CDR2: MNHEY and SVGAGI. V lost 0 bases to trimming and J lost 7 bases, with 7 bases between them. The CDR3 spans 12 residues. The CDR3 here is CASSYSFGEQYF. The DNA of the CDR3 is TGTGCCAGCAGTTACTCTTTTGGGGAGCAGTACTTC.

The J gene is TRBJ2-7, the V gene TRBV6-5, with a possible D match to TRBD1 (5 bases). Germline assignment: CDR1 MNHEY and CDR2 SVGAGI. The CDR3 length is 15 residues. Trimming took 5 bases from V and 9 from J, leaving 23 bases between them. CDR3 amino acids: CASSPTAMQGFGQYF. CDR3 DNA sequence: TGTGCCAGCAGTCCAACAGCAATGCAGGGATTCGGGCAGTACTTC.

The chain combines TRBV9 with TRBJ2-5, with 14 bases aligning to TRBD2. V was clipped by 3 bases and J by 0 bases; unmatched bases: 7. Germline loops: CDR1 SGDLS, CDR2 YYNGEE. This CDR3 comprises 18 residues. The CDR3 here is CASSATSGGASYQETQYF. Written as DNA, the CDR3 is TGTGCCAGCAGCGCGACTAGCGGGGGGGCCTCGTACCAAGAGACCCAGTACTTC.

This clone was seen a handful of times. The chain uses TRBV4-2 and TRBJ2-7; D may correspond to TRBD1 or TRBD2 (5 bases each). V gave up 4 bases and J gave up 0 bases, with 13 bases separating them. Germline-derived CDR1 and CDR2 are LGHNA and YNFKEQ. The CDR3 is made up of 15 amino acids. The CDR3 coding sequence is TGTGCCAGCAGCCTGGGGGTCACCAGCTCCTACGAGCAGTACTTC. It codes for CASSLGVTSSYEQYF.

The chain carries TRBV4-3 and TRBJ1-2, with unresolved D. Deletions cut 3 bases from V and 4 bases from J, with 18 bases between. Germline values: CDR1 LGHNA, CDR2 YSLEER. The CDR3 consists of 16 residues. The CDR3 coding sequence is TGCGCCAGCAGCCAGGCTTTGAGCATCGGGTCCTATGGCTACACCTTC. Translation: CASSQALSIGSYGYTF.

The CDR3 coding sequence is TGTGCCTGGAAGGTTCCAGGTTCCTACGAGCAGTACTTC. It encodes CAWKVPGSYEQYF. This chain connects TRBV30 to TRBJ2-7; D gene ambiguous. Germline V gives CDR1 GTSNPN, CDR2 SVGIG (reference sequence). The V end was cut by 4 bases, the J end by 1 base, with 11 bases between. The CDR3 contains 13 residues. Supplemented by reference TRBV30 and TRBJ2-7, the full variable domain reads SQTIHQWPATLVQPVGSPLSLECTVEGTSNPNLYWYRQAAGRGLQLLFYSVGIGQISSEVPQNLSASRPQDRQFILSSKKLLLSDSGFYLCAWKVPGSYEQYFGPGTRLTVT.

The genes are TRBV7-8 and TRBJ2-1; 12 nucleotides match TRBD1. Germline V CDR1 and CDR2: SGHVS, FQNEAQ. Trimming at V came to 5 bases and at J to 8 bases, leaving 10 bases not matched to a gene. CDR3 size: 16 residues. CDR3 sequence: CASSLFRDRGQYEQFF. The DNA for the CDR3 is TGTGCCAGCAGCCTTTTCCGGGACAGGGGGCAATATGAGCAGTTCTTC.

The V and J genes are TRBV19 and TRBJ2-7; the match to TRBD2 covers 11 bases. Looked up from germline, CDR1 is LNHDA and CDR2 is SQIVND (reference sequence). The CDR3 has 15 amino acids. V shed 6 bases and J 3 bases; nucleotides not matched to a gene: 7. CDR3 nucleotides: TGTGCCAGTAGCACTAGCGGGAGCTCCCTCTACGAGCAGTACTTC. Translating gives CASSTSGSSLYEQYF.

This rearrangement joins TRBV7-9 to TRBJ1-4, with 10 bases matching TRBD1. Germline V lookup: CDR1 SEHNR, CDR2 FQNEAQ (reference sequence). CDR3 length: 15 residues. Germline trimming cut 5 bases from V and 6 bases from J; bases unmatched to any gene: 6. Written as DNA, the CDR3 is TGTGCCAGCAGCCTGGGACAGGGGAGGGATGAAAAACTGTTTTTT. Translation: CASSLGQGRDEKLFF.

Of note for this clone: Germline is not matched at one junction end, which may reflect a read error. V and J are TRBV7-7 and TRBJ2-1; 13 bases align to TRBD2. Germline values: CDR1 SSHAT, CDR2 FNYEAQ (reference sequence). The CDR3 is 15 amino acids. For the CDR3, the DNA is TGTGCTAGCAGCTGGGGACTAGCGGGGAACAATGAGCAGTTCTTC. It translates to CASSWGLAGNNEQFF.

The chain carries TRBV18 and TRBJ2-7; D is perhaps TRBD1 or TRBD2 (5 bases each). Germline V gene data show CDR1 as KGHSH and CDR2 as LQKENI. V lost 2 bases to trimming and J lost 0 bases, with 11 bases between them. The CDR3 spans 15 residues. Written as DNA, the CDR3 is TGTGCCAGCTCACCAAGGGACCGAAGCTCCTACGAGCAGTACTTC. The encoded protein is CASSPRDRSSYEQYF.

V gene TRBV6-5 combines with J gene TRBJ1-1, with TRBD1 as a possible D gene (5 bases). Germline values: CDR1 MNHEY, CDR2 SVGAGI. V lost 5 bases, J lost 3 bases, and 10 bases lay in between. The CDR3 extends over 13 amino acids. The CDR3 sequence: CASSQGPHTEAFF. CDR3 nucleotides: TGTGCCAGCAGTCAGGGACCGCACACTGAAGCTTTCTTT.

The chain couples TRBV7-9 to TRBJ2-5; TRBD2 aligns across 9 bases. The CDR3 length is 12 residues. Trimming at V came to 10 bases and at J to 6 bases, leaving 6 bases not matched to a gene. In germline, CDR1 is SEHNR, CDR2 FQNEAQ (reference sequence). This chain's CDR3 is CAILAGRQTQYF. DNA for the CDR3: TGTGCCATTCTAGCGGGGCGTCAGACCCAGTACTTC. Full variable domain (rest looked up from reference TRBV7-9 and TRBJ2-5): DTGVSQNPRHKITKRGQNVTFRCDPISEHNRLYWYRQTLGQGPEFLTYFQNEAQLEKSRLLSDRFSAERPKGSFSTLEIQRTEQGDSAMYLCAILAGRQTQYFGPGTRLLVL.

This chain joins TRBV6-1 and TRBJ1-5, with D uncertain. V was pared by 10 bases and J by 1 base, with 8 bases between. This CDR3 is 12 amino acids long. Germline V gene lookup returns CDR1 MNHNS and CDR2 SASEGT. The CDR3 nucleotides read TGTGCCACCCTTTTCAGCAATCAGCCCCAGCATTTT. Its protein product is CATLFSNQPQHF.

The chain carries TRBV27 and TRBJ2-3; 8 bases match TRBD1. From germline, CDR1 is MNHEY and CDR2 SMNVEV (reference sequence). V lost 4 bases to trimming and J lost 0 bases; unmatched junction nucleotides: 9. This CDR3 has 17 residues. CDR3 sequence reads: CASSWNRGVLSTDTQYF. Written as DNA, the CDR3 is TGTGCCAGCAGTTGGAACAGGGGGGTATTGAGCACAGATACGCAGTATTTT.

The chain combines TRBV7-9 with TRBJ1-1; D call uncertain. This CDR3 has 15 amino acids. The germline V gene encodes CDR1 SEHNR and CDR2 FQNEAQ (reference sequence). V lost 5 bases and J lost 1, with 14 bases in between. This chain's CDR3 is CASSPKTDGNTEAFF. CDR3 coding DNA: TGTGCCAGCAGCCCAAAAACCGACGGGAACACTGAAGCTTTCTTT. Supplemented by reference TRBV7-9 and TRBJ1-1, the full variable domain reads DTGVSQNPRHKITKRGQNVTFRCDPISEHNRLYWYRQTLGQGPEFLTYFQNEAQLEKSRLLSDRFSAERPKGSFSTLEIQRTEQGDSAMYLCASSPKTDGNTEAFFGQGTRLTVV.

This chain uses TRBV4-1 with TRBJ2-7, with a tentative D call TRBD2 (7 bases). CDR3 length: 14 amino acids. Germline CDR1 is MGHRA and CDR2 is YSYEKL. V shed 4 bases and J shed 2 bases, with 12 bases lying between them. CDR3 amino acids: CASSLGGAAYEQYF. The CDR3 nucleotides are TGCGCCAGCAGCCTTGGGGGGGCCGCCTACGAGCAGTACTTC.

The V and J genes are TRBV2 and TRBJ2-2, with 7 bases aligning to TRBD1. There are 15 residues in the CDR3. Germline assignment: CDR1 SNHLY and CDR2 FYNNEI. V shed 8 bases, J shed 0 bases, and the junction held 6 bases outside the gene matches. This CDR3 is CASGQDSSNTGELFF. The CDR3 nucleotides are TGTGCCAGCGGACAGGACTCTTCGAACACCGGGGAGCTGTTTTTT.

V gene TRBV25-1 combines with J gene TRBJ2-7; D is possibly TRBD1 (6 bases). The CDR3 loop spans 14 amino acids. Per the germline V gene, CDR1 is MGHDK and CDR2 is SYGVNS. Between the trimmed V and J ends, which lost 6 bases and 7 bases, there was a span of 19 bases. The chain's CDR3 is CASRTGTNLGEQYF. In DNA form, the CDR3 reads TGTGCCAGCAGGACCGGGACAAACTTGGGGGAGCAGTACTTC.

The chain employs TRBV27 and TRBJ2-7; a weak D match, TRBD1 (5 bases). This CDR3 region has 15 residues. Germline V CDR1 and CDR2: MNHEY, SMNVEV (reference sequence). Trimming left V 2 bases short and J 2 bases short, with 13 bases between. Here the CDR3 DNA reads TGTGCCAGCAGTTTACTTGACAGTAGACCCTACGAGCAGTACTTC. Its protein product is CASSLLDSRPYEQYF.

The J gene is TRBJ2-3, the V gene TRBV7-9, with TRBD2 matching 8 bases. J was trimmed by 0 bases and V by 3 bases; bases with no gene match: 5. This CDR3 has 16 amino acids. Per germline, CDR1 SEHNR and CDR2 FQNEAQ (reference sequence). The CDR3 nucleotides are TGTGCCAGCAGCTTTCGTTCGGGGGGGAGCACAGATACGCAGTATTTT. Protein product: CASSFRSGGSTDTQYF.

The V and J genes are TRBV6-1 and TRBJ1-1, with a weak D call TRBD1 (6 bases). CDR3 length: 13 residues. Between the trimmed V and J ends, which lost 5 bases and 3 bases, there was a span of 10 bases. Germline assignment: CDR1 MNHNS and CDR2 SASEGT. In DNA form, the CDR3 reads TGTGCCAGCAGTCCCACAGGGCACACTGAAGCTTTCTTT. It specifies CASSPTGHTEAFF.

The chain combines TRBV29-1 with TRBJ2-7; the match to TRBD1 covers 10 bases. The CDR3 contains 13 residues. V was pared by 6 bases and J by 7 bases, with 9 bases of the junction left unmatched. Germline CDR1 reads SQVTM; CDR2 reads ANQGSEA. The CDR3 DNA follows: TGCAGCGTCGGAAGACAGGGGGCTTGGGAGCAGTACTTC. Protein sequence: CSVGRQGAWEQYF.

The chain uses TRBV28 and TRBJ2-7; possibly TRBD2 for D (5 bases). There are 16 residues in the CDR3. The V gene lost 1 base and the J gene lost 0 bases, with 13 bases spanning the gap. Germline V gene lookup returns CDR1 MDHEN and CDR2 SYDVKM. Written as DNA, the CDR3 is TGTGCCAGCAGTTTATACCGGGGATCCTTCTCCTACGAGCAGTACTTC. Translation: CASSLYRGSFSYEQYF.

The rearrangement uses TRBV6-5 and TRBJ1-1; D may be TRBD1 (5 bases). The V end lost 2 bases, the J end lost 5 bases, and 15 bases lay between the germline ends. Looked up from germline, CDR1 is MNHEY and CDR2 is SVGAGI. The CDR3 totals 15 residues. CDR3 protein: CASSYAGNFQTEAFF. As DNA, the CDR3 is TGTGCCAGCAGTTACGCAGGGAACTTCCAGACTGAAGCTTTCTTT.

The chain couples TRBV23-1 to TRBJ2-2, with 7 bases identical to TRBD1. TRBV23-1 has ORF status, its function being uncertain. This CDR3 comprises 15 residues. The V segment lost 2 bases and the J segment 7 bases; nucleotides outside the gene matches: 7. CDR3 loop: CASSQPTGLDGELFF. In nucleotides, the CDR3 is TGCGCCAGCAGTCAACCGACAGGGTTGGACGGGGAGCTGTTTTTT.

The chain links TRBV10-3 to TRBJ2-3; TRBD2 matches at 14 bases. The CDR3 is 16 amino acids. The germline gives CDR1 ENHRY, CDR2 SYGVKD. The V and J ends lost 10 bases and 0 bases, in that order; junction bases with no gene match: 6. CDR3 in amino acids: CATGLAGGRSTDTQYF. DNA of the CDR3: TGTGCCACAGGACTAGCGGGGGGTCGGAGCACAGATACGCAGTATTTT.

The chain is built from TRBV10-3 and TRBJ1-1; a possible D gene is TRBD1 (5 bases). V lost 4 bases, J lost 2 bases, and 11 bases lay in between. Germline V gene data show CDR1 as ENHRY and CDR2 as SYGVKD. There are 14 residues in the CDR3. DNA of the CDR3: TGTGCCATCAGTGGGTCAGGGTACAACACTGAAGCTTTCTTT. It codes for CAISGSGYNTEAFF.